What follows are 27 T cell receptor beta chains derived from one specimen sequenced in a study of blood T cell repertoires in COVID-19. Using immunoSEQ multiplex PCR, the repertoire was profiled, and TCRdb retains in-frame clones only, with some absent. The sample lists a few hundred thousand clones, 92% seen once, with around 20% in the top ten. The material sequenced was PBMCs or T cells enriched from blood (not recorded which). These receptor sequences come from a woman aged 25 to 39 who had recovered from COVID-19.

The chain couples TRBV5-1 to TRBJ2-2; 15 bases are a match to TRBD2. The CDR3 length is 19 residues. CDR1 is SGHRS and CDR2 is YFSETQ in the germline V gene. Losses at the gene ends were 1 base for V and 1 base for J; bases not matched to a gene: 5. The CDR3 region has the DNA TGCGCCAGCAGCTTGAGAGGGACTAGCGGGGGGAAGAACACCGGGGAGCTGTTTTTT. This encodes CASSLRGTSGGKNTGELFF.

The V call is TRBV24-1, the J call TRBJ2-5; 9 bases are shared with TRBD1. Germline V gene lookup returns CDR1 KGHDR and CDR2 SFDVKD. Trimming cost V 3 bases and J 5 bases; bases outside gene matches: 6. This CDR3 region has 15 residues. The CDR3: CATSDKQGAGETQYF. For the CDR3, the DNA is TGTGCCACCAGTGATAAACAGGGGGCAGGCGAGACCCAGTACTTC.

The rearrangement joins TRBV7-3 to TRBJ2-3, with D possibly being TRBD1 (5 bases). Germline V CDR1 and CDR2: SGHTA, FQGTGA. Deletions cut 4 bases from V and 5 bases from J, with 10 bases between. The CDR3 is 13 amino acids. In DNA form, the CDR3 reads TGTGCCAGCAGCTCGCCCGACAGAGATACGCAGTATTTT. Encoded protein: CASSSPDRDTQYF.

This chain links TRBV18 with TRBJ1-1; 11 bases are shared with TRBD1. The CDR3 is 18 residues long. After removal of 1 base from V and 0 bases from J, the junction contained 7 bases not matched to a gene. The germline V gene has CDR1 KGHSH and CDR2 LQKENI. The CDR3 is CASSPQLGTGGVNTEAFF. Written as DNA, the CDR3 is TGTGCCAGCTCACCACAACTGGGGACAGGGGGGGTGAACACTGAAGCTTTCTTT.

This rearrangement joins TRBV19 to TRBJ2-3, with TRBD1 matching over 8 bases. Losses at the gene ends were 9 bases for V and 3 bases for J; bases not matched to a gene: 17. The germline V gene encodes CDR1 LNHDA and CDR2 SQIVND (reference sequence). The CDR3 is 17 residues long. Written as DNA, the CDR3 is TGTGCCAGACGTGATCAGGGGGCTTTTATTCTTACAGATACGCAGTATTTT. Residues: CARRDQGAFILTDTQYF.

This clone occurred once. The CDR3 region is CASSPGTSGRAIEQFF. The CDR3 DNA sequence: TGTGCCAGCAGTCCAGGGACTAGCGGGAGGGCCATTGAGCAGTTCTTC. The chain has TRBV28 and TRBJ2-1, with 16 bases that match TRBD2. This CDR3 contains 16 residues. The J segment lost 9 bases and the V segment lost 5 bases, leaving 7 bases of the junction unmatched. Germline CDR1 is MDHEN and CDR2 is SYDVKM.

The chain uses TRBV9 and TRBJ2-6; perhaps TRBD1 as D (6 bases). Germline values: CDR1 SGDLS, CDR2 YYNGEE. The V and J ends lost 3 bases and 0 bases respectively, with 19 bases between them. The CDR3 extends over 19 amino acids. CDR3 loop: CASSEFLRGPPSGANVLTF. For the CDR3, the DNA is TGTGCCAGCAGCGAGTTCCTCAGGGGACCTCCCTCTGGGGCCAACGTCCTGACTTTC.

This sequence joins TRBV18 and TRBJ1-3; TRBD1 might be the D (6 bases). V gave up 6 bases and J gave up 0 bases, with 21 bases separating them. This CDR3 has 18 amino acids. The germline CDR1 and CDR2 sequences are KGHSH and LQKENI. CDR3 protein: CASSPRGGEKSSGNTIYF. CDR3 in DNA: TGTGCCAGCTCGCCCAGGGGAGGGGAGAAGAGCTCTGGAAACACCATATATTTT.

The rearrangement uses TRBV19 and TRBJ1-5, with 8 bases fitting TRBD1. Germline V lookup: CDR1 LNHDA, CDR2 SQIVND (reference sequence). The CDR3 totals 15 residues. Trimming took 7 bases from V and 5 from J; bases not matched to a gene: 10. This chain's CDR3 is CASMEGTGSYQPQHF. CDR3 in DNA: TGTGCCAGTATGGAAGGGACAGGATCGTATCAGCCCCAGCATTTT.

This chain joins TRBV19 and TRBJ2-3; TRBD2 matches at 12 bases. There are 16 residues in the CDR3. V trimming: 6 bases; J trimming: 2 bases; junction bases outside the gene matches: 6. The germline gives CDR1 LNHDA, CDR2 SQIVND (reference sequence). The CDR3 reads CASRAGTSGFTDTQYF. DNA for the CDR3: TGTGCCAGTAGGGCGGGGACTAGCGGGTTCACAGATACGCAGTATTTT.

J is TRBJ1-3 and V is TRBV28, with TRBD1 matching 8 bases. V lost 5 bases to trimming and J lost 9 bases; unmatched junction nucleotides: 15. The CDR3 totals 16 residues. In germline, CDR1 is MDHEN, CDR2 SYDVKM. The CDR3 region has the DNA TGTGCCAGCAGTCAAGCCGGACAGGGAGGGTCTGGCACCATATATTTT. Protein: CASSQAGQGGSGTIYF.

V usage is TRBV6-2 or TRBV6-3 and J usage is TRBJ2-5; TRBD1 might be the D (5 bases). V lost 0 bases to trimming and J lost 6 bases, with 11 bases between them. The CDR3 length is 14 residues. CDR1 and CDR2 from the germline V gene are MNHEY and SVGEGT. CDR3 in amino acids: CASSYSLGEKTQYF. For the CDR3, the DNA is TGTGCCAGCAGTTACTCTCTAGGGGAAAAGACCCAGTACTTC.

This chain uses TRBV5-1 with TRBJ2-5; D not certain. The CDR3 length is 13 residues. Trimming cost V 5 bases and J 1 base, with 9 bases left between them. Germline CDR1 is SGHRS and CDR2 is YFSETQ. The CDR3 DNA sequence: TGCGCCAGCAGGATCGACTCCCAAGAGACCCAGTACTTC. It is translated as CASRIDSQETQYF.

This chain joins TRBV5-1 and TRBJ2-1, with TRBD2 matching over 7 bases. V was pared by 7 bases and J by 7 bases, with 17 bases of the junction left unmatched. The CDR3 sequence is 16 residues long. Germline CDR1 and CDR2: SGHRS and YFSETQ. The DNA of the CDR3 is TGCGCCAGCCGGGACGAAACTAGCGAGAGGGAAAATGAGCAGTTCTTC. Its translation: CASRDETSERENEQFF.

The chain combines TRBV4-3 with TRBJ1-2; unclear D gene. This CDR3 spans 15 amino acids. Trimming cost V 1 base and J 0 bases, with 9 bases left between them. Germline V gives CDR1 LGHNA, CDR2 YSLEER. The chain's CDR3 is CASSQVYPANYGYTF. The CDR3 region has the DNA TGCGCCAGCAGCCAAGTATATCCAGCTAACTATGGCTACACCTTC.

V usage is TRBV12-3 or TRBV12-4 and J usage is TRBJ1-1; D is uncertain. This CDR3 is 11 amino acids long. The ends were cut back, 7 bases at V and 1 base at J, with 4 bases in the middle. As DNA, the CDR3 is TGTGCCAGCACCCGGAACACTGAAGCTTTCTTT. Translated: CASTRNTEAFF.

V gene TRBV6-6 combines with J gene TRBJ2-7; 8 bases fit TRBD2. CDR1 is MNHNY, CDR2 SVGAGI, per germline (reference sequence). V lost 2 bases to trimming and J lost 0 bases; unmatched junction nucleotides: 3. This CDR3 spans 15 amino acids. The CDR3 sequence is CASSYERGSSYEQYF. The CDR3 DNA sequence: TGTGCCAGCAGTTACGAGCGGGGGAGCTCCTACGAGCAGTACTTC.

V gene TRBV19 combines with J gene TRBJ1-1; perhaps TRBD1 as D (6 bases). V shed 3 bases and J shed 0 bases, with 20 bases lying between them. CDR3 length: 18 residues. Per germline, CDR1 LNHDA and CDR2 SQIVND (reference sequence). The CDR3 reads CASSISRTDRTMNTEAFF. Written as DNA, the CDR3 is TGTGCCAGTAGTATCTCTCGGACAGACAGAACGATGAACACTGAAGCTTTCTTT.

V and J are TRBV9 and TRBJ2-1, with 9 bases that match TRBD2. The germline CDR1 and CDR2 sequences are SGDLS and YYNGEE. There are 14 residues in the CDR3. Trimming cost V 6 bases and J 4 bases; bases outside gene matches: 5. CDR3 bases: TGTGCCAGCACCCCCACTAGCGGGTACAATGAGCAGTTCTTC. This sequence encodes CASTPTSGYNEQFF.

The chain carries TRBV11-3 and TRBJ2-1; 12 bases match TRBD1. This CDR3 is 18 amino acids long. From germline, CDR1 is SGHNT and CDR2 YENEEA. V lost 0 bases and J lost 4; bases outside the gene matches: 7. Here the CDR3 DNA reads TGTGCCAGCAGCTTAGAGGGACAGGGGGCTAGCTGGTACAATGAGCAGTTCTTC. As protein: CASSLEGQGASWYNEQFF.

V gene TRBV9 combines with J gene TRBJ2-1; 7 bases match TRBD2. Germline V gene sequence: CDR1 SGDLS, CDR2 YYNGEE. V gave up 2 bases and J gave up 9 bases; unmatched junction bases: 11. CDR3 size: 15 residues. CDR3 in DNA: TGTGCCAGCAGCGTCGGCGGGAGAGGCGGGACTGAGCAGTTCTTC. Translation: CASSVGGRGGTEQFF.

This clone was seen a single time. The V call is TRBV6-5, the J call TRBJ2-2; 7 bases align to TRBD1. Looked up from germline, CDR1 is MNHEY and CDR2 is SVGAGI. This CDR3 comprises 13 residues. The V segment lost 11 bases and the J segment 1 base; nucleotides outside the gene matches: 4. CDR3 DNA: TGTGCCGGTAACAGGGGGAACACCGGGGAGCTGTTTTTT. Its translation: CAGNRGNTGELFF.

V usage is TRBV28 and J usage is TRBJ1-2; 7 bases line up with TRBD1. J lost 0 bases, V lost 6 bases, and 13 bases had no gene match. Germline V gene data show CDR1 as MDHEN and CDR2 as SYDVKM. The CDR3 is made up of 17 amino acids. CDR3: CASSLNRGPNSNYGYTF. As DNA, the CDR3 is TGTGCCAGCAGCCTCAACAGGGGACCTAATTCTAACTATGGCTACACCTTC.

V and J are TRBV11-2 and TRBJ2-7; the D gene is possibly TRBD2 (5 bases). The CDR3 extends over 15 amino acids. V lost 5 bases and J 1 base, leaving 15 bases between the germline ends. Germline CDR1 SGHAT, CDR2 FQNNGV. The CDR3 loop reads CASSPKLRESYEQYF. The DNA for the CDR3 is TGTGCCAGCAGCCCTAAGTTGAGGGAATCCTACGAGCAGTACTTC.

The chain carries TRBV7-9 and TRBJ2-6; D is possibly TRBD1 (5 bases). The CDR3 loop spans 16 amino acids. Trimming removed 8 bases from V and 0 bases from J, with 14 bases in between. The germline gives CDR1 SEHNR, CDR2 FQNEAQ (reference sequence). CDR3 DNA: TGTGCCAGCTCGGACAAGGCTTTCTCTGGGGCCAACGTCCTGACTTTC. Translation: CASSDKAFSGANVLTF. The full variable domain, rest sourced from reference TRBV7-9 and TRBJ2-6, is DTGVSQNPRHKITKRGQNVTFRCDPISEHNRLYWYRQTLGQGPEFLTYFQNEAQLEKSRLLSDRFSAERPKGSFSTLEIQRTEQGDSAMYLCASSDKAFSGANVLTFGAGSRLTVL.

The chain recombines TRBV29-1 with TRBJ2-3, with 9 bases lining up with TRBD2. V gave up 5 bases and J gave up 0 bases; unmatched junction bases: 9. The germline V gene has CDR1 SQVTM and CDR2 ANQGSEA. This CDR3 has 16 amino acids. DNA of the CDR3: TGCAGCGTTTTTGGGACTAGCCACCTTAGCACAGATACGCAGTATTTT. This encodes CSVFGTSHLSTDTQYF.

The chain combines TRBV6-2 or TRBV6-3 with TRBJ2-1; tentative D call: TRBD2 (6 bases). Germline lookup yields CDR1 MNHEY and CDR2 SVGEGT. V lost 2 bases and J 3 bases, leaving 8 bases between the germline ends. This CDR3 is built from 14 residues. The CDR3 DNA reads TGTGCCAGCAGTTACGCGGGATTCTACAATGAGCAGTTCTTC. Amino acid sequence: CASSYAGFYNEQFF.